One and the same sample provided the 8 T cell receptor beta chains below, sequenced in a study of shared clonotypes between healthy human individuals. TCRdb's table, derived via immunoSEQ multiplex PCR, lists solely in-frame clones and lacks some. The top ten hold approximately 1% of the sample, which has over 1.4 million clones, roughly 96% seen once. The material sequenced was naive CD4+ T cells sorted from blood. This sample's subset: CD45RA+ positively selected. The receptors were gathered from a man aged 25 to 40 in good health.

This rearrangement joins TRBV6-5 to TRBJ2-1; a weak D match, TRBD2 (6 bases). Germline V gene lookup returns CDR1 MNHEY and CDR2 SVGAGI. The CDR3 extends over 15 amino acids. V shed 2 bases and J shed 5 bases, with 13 bases lying between them. CDR3 protein: CASSYRPGSHNEQFF. The CDR3 nucleotides read TGTGCCAGCAGTTACCGACCCGGGAGTCACAATGAGCAGTTCTTC.

The genes are TRBV6-5 and TRBJ2-1, with 8 bases lining up with TRBD1. Germline V gene lookup returns CDR1 MNHEY and CDR2 SVGAGI. V dropped 7 bases and J dropped 5; count of bases not matched to a gene: 10. The CDR3 totals 15 residues. This chain's CDR3 is CASTHRGELNNEQFF. In DNA, the CDR3 is TGTGCCAGCACCCACAGGGGGGAGTTAAACAATGAGCAGTTCTTC.

This clone appeared a single time. The chain has TRBV7-3 and TRBJ2-5; unclear D gene. Germline V gene sequence: CDR1 SGHTA, CDR2 FQGTGA. CDR3 length equals 13 residues. Trimming pared 5 bases from V and 5 bases from J, leaving 12 bases between. CDR3 coding DNA: TGTGCCAGCAGCCAAGGGATGGGGGAGACCCAGTACTTC. It specifies CASSQGMGETQYF.

V and J are TRBV29-1 and TRBJ2-7; D is ambiguous. This CDR3 is 12 amino acids long. V dropped 6 bases and J dropped 2 bases, with 11 bases sitting between them. Germline CDR1 SQVTM, CDR2 ANQGSEA. As DNA, the CDR3 is TGCAGCGTAACTCGAGGCCCCTACGAGCAGTACTTC. Protein sequence: CSVTRGPYEQYF.

Only one count was recorded for this clone. This chain uses TRBV5-1 with TRBJ2-1; 10 bases match TRBD2. CDR1 and CDR2 from the germline V gene are SGHRS and YFSETQ. V shed 4 bases, J shed 1 base, and the junction held 17 bases outside the gene matches. This CDR3 region has 20 residues. In DNA, the CDR3 is TGCGCCAGCAGCCCTAATCTGGTGCTAGCGGGAGTACAATCCTACAATGAGCAGTTCTTC. Residues: CASSPNLVLAGVQSYNEQFF.

This sequence joins TRBV4-2 and TRBJ1-1; TRBD1 matches 9 bases. Germline CDR1 and CDR2: LGHNA and YNFKEQ. This CDR3 region has 15 residues. Trimming took 1 base from V and 4 from J; bases not matched to a gene: 4. In nucleotides, the CDR3 is TGTGCCAGCAGCCAAGGACAGGGGGAAGGCACTGAAGCTTTCTTT. Translated, it gives CASSQGQGEGTEAFF.

This rearrangement joins TRBV5-1 to TRBJ1-2, with D maybe TRBD1 (5 bases). CDR1 and CDR2 from the germline V gene are SGHRS and YFSETQ. The CDR3 is 14 residues long. Trimming stripped 0 bases from V and 3 bases from J, with 9 bases between. As DNA, the CDR3 is TGCGCCAGCAGCTTGGGGGGCAGTGACTATGGCTACACCTTC. Its translation: CASSLGGSDYGYTF.

This sequence joins TRBV11-1 and TRBJ1-2, with 7 bases aligning to TRBD1. The germline gives CDR1 SGHAT, CDR2 FQDESV (reference sequence). Unmatched junction bases numbered 14, after V lost 5 bases and J lost 8 bases. The CDR3 loop spans 15 amino acids. The chain's CDR3 is CASSPPGQPSKGYTF. The CDR3 bases are TGTGCCAGCAGCCCCCCGGGACAGCCATCTAAGGGCTACACCTTC. Full variable domain (missing parts from reference TRBV11-1 and TRBJ1-2): EAEVAQSPRYKITEKSQAVAFWCDPISGHATLYWYRQILGQGPELLVQFQDESVVDDSQLPKDRFSAERLKGVDSTLKIQPAELGDSAMYLCASSPPGQPSKGYTFGSGTRLTVV.